The 26 T cell receptor beta chains below were found in one sample sequenced in a study of T cell responses to AZD1222 COVID-19 vaccine. Produced via immunoSEQ multiplex PCR; TCRdb's table is partial and in-frame only. This table has 130,000 to 150,000 clones, 80% to 90% appearing once. The source was peripheral blood, collected on day 0 of AZD1222 vaccination. The receptors shown here come from an adult in good health.

The V gene is TRBV7-2, the J gene TRBJ1-5; 9 nucleotides agree with TRBD1. This CDR3 has 14 residues. V lost 3 bases, J lost 9 bases, and 6 bases stayed unmatched. Looked up from germline, CDR1 is SGHTA and CDR2 is FQGNSA. CDR3 residues: CASSFDRGGSPQHF. The CDR3 nucleotides read TGTGCCAGCAGCTTTGACAGGGGGGGGTCGCCCCAGCATTTT. Supplemented by reference TRBV7-2 and TRBJ1-5, the full variable domain reads GAGVSQSPSNKVTEKGKDVELRCDPISGHTALYWYRQSLGQGLEFLIYFQGNSAPDKSGLPSDRFSAERTGGSVSTLTIQRTQQEDSAVYLCASSFDRGGSPQHFGDGTRLSIL.

This chain joins TRBV4-1 and TRBJ1-2, with D uncertain. This CDR3 has 13 amino acids. Trimming removed 3 bases at V and 8 bases at J, with 13 bases between. Germline V gene sequence: CDR1 MGHRA, CDR2 YSYEKL. The CDR3 DNA reads TGCGCCAGCAGCCACGGAGGAAAAGAGGGCTACACCTTC. Translation: CASSHGGKEGYTF.

A single count supports this clone. V and J are TRBV5-1 and TRBJ2-7; 12 bases are a match to TRBD2. J was trimmed by 1 base and V by 1 base; bases with no gene match: 6. Germline values: CDR1 SGHRS, CDR2 YFSETQ. This CDR3 has 17 residues. This chain's CDR3 is CASSLFETSGRSYEQYF. CDR3 DNA: TGCGCCAGCAGCTTGTTCGAGACTAGCGGGAGATCCTACGAGCAGTACTTC.

The chain uses TRBV7-2 and TRBJ2-7, with D possibly TRBD2 on 6 matching bases. With 6 bases removed from V and 1 base from J, the gap between germline ends came to 10 bases. The length of the CDR3 is 13 residues. Germline loops: CDR1 SGHTA, CDR2 FQGNSA. The chain's CDR3 is CASRDGGSYEQYF. The CDR3 DNA reads TGTGCCAGCAGGGACGGGGGTTCCTACGAGCAGTACTTC.

V is TRBV6-5 and J is TRBJ1-5, with no clear D. Trimming shortened V by 7 bases and J by 6 bases, and 16 bases separated the two germline ends. Per the germline V gene, CDR1 is MNHEY and CDR2 is SVGAGI. The CDR3 is made up of 14 amino acids. In DNA, the CDR3 is TGTGCCAGCATCAAGGTCGCGATTGGTCAGCCCCAGCATTTT. Its translation is CASIKVAIGQPQHF.

V usage is TRBV28 and J usage is TRBJ1-1, with no clear D. The CDR3 contains 12 residues. The germline V gene encodes CDR1 MDHEN and CDR2 SYDVKM. Trimming removed 10 bases from V and 8 bases from J, with 17 bases in between. DNA for the CDR3: TGTGCCACCCGCAAAGGTTCTACAGAAGCTTTCTTT. This gives the protein CATRKGSTEAFF.

The chain joins TRBV9 to TRBJ1-1; 7 nucleotides align to TRBD1. The CDR3 totals 14 residues. Trimming cost V 5 bases and J 3 bases; bases outside gene matches: 7. Germline V gene lookup returns CDR1 SGDLS and CDR2 YYNGEE. The CDR3 nucleotides are TGTGCCAGCAGTAAAAGGACAGGATACACTGAAGCTTTCTTT. It encodes CASSKRTGYTEAFF.

This chain joins TRBV19 and TRBJ2-1; D gene unclear. The CDR3 loop spans 13 amino acids. Germline CDR1 reads LNHDA; CDR2 reads SQIVND (reference sequence). Trimming took off 2 bases at V and 6 bases at J, with 8 bases between the two ends. The CDR3 sequence: CASSIRDPNEQFF. CDR3 coding DNA: TGTGCCAGTAGTATACGAGACCCCAATGAGCAGTTCTTC.

This clone was counted once. The rearrangement uses TRBV30 and TRBJ1-5; 8 nucleotides align to TRBD1. CDR3 size: 16 residues. V shed 0 bases and J 7 bases; nucleotides not matched to a gene: 11. From germline, CDR1 is GTSNPN and CDR2 SVGIG (reference sequence). Here the CDR3 reads CAWSVYPTGEDQPQHF. The DNA for the CDR3 is TGTGCCTGGAGTGTTTACCCGACAGGGGAAGACCAGCCCCAGCATTTT.

V and J are TRBV7-3 and TRBJ2-3; 9 bases are shared with TRBD2. Germline loops: CDR1 SGHTA, CDR2 FQGTGA. The junction had 8 bases not matched to a gene; V was cut back by 5 bases and J by 2 bases. The CDR3 has 16 residues. Here the CDR3 DNA reads TGTGCCAGCAGCCCGCGGCAGCGGGGGGCCACAGATACGCAGTATTTT. This encodes CASSPRQRGATDTQYF.

The chain carries TRBV7-6 and TRBJ1-4, with D perhaps TRBD1 (6 bases). The CDR3 has 15 amino acids. Trimming left V 1 base short and J 7 bases short, with 13 bases between. Germline V gene sequence: CDR1 SGHVS, CDR2 FNYEAQ. The CDR3 spells CASSLVAEGGEKLFF. The CDR3 coding sequence is TGTGCCAGCAGCTTAGTCGCAGAGGGGGGTGAAAAACTGTTTTTT.

In its sample, this clone was seen once. Other nucleotide sequences from this sample produce the same CDR3. This CDR3 reads CASSLAGSYNEQFF. Here the CDR3 DNA reads TGTGCCAGCAGCTTAGCCGGGAGCTACAATGAGCAGTTCTTC. This chain connects TRBV7-9 to TRBJ2-1, with D possibly being TRBD2 (6 bases). CDR3 length equals 14 residues. Trimming pared 0 bases from V and 3 bases from J, leaving 6 bases between. Germline assignment: CDR1 SEHNR and CDR2 FQNEAQ (reference sequence).

This rearrangement joins TRBV30 to TRBJ2-2; D possibly uses TRBD1 or TRBD2 (6 bases each). V was clipped by 7 bases and J by 4 bases, with 13 bases between them. CDR1 is GTSNPN and CDR2 is SVGIG in the germline V gene (reference sequence). The CDR3 sequence is 13 residues long. CDR3 bases: TGTGCCTTAGGGGGGAACCCCACCGGGGAGCTGTTTTTT. Protein product: CALGGNPTGELFF.

This sequence joins TRBV6-4 and TRBJ2-3; possibly TRBD2 for D (6 bases). The CDR3 has 13 residues. Germline V lookup: CDR1 MRHNA, CDR2 SNTAGT. V lost 5 bases to trimming and J lost 1 base, with 7 bases between them. The chain's CDR3 is CASSQRGTDTQYF. The CDR3 DNA reads as TGTGCCAGCAGTCAGCGGGGCACAGATACGCAGTATTTT.

The rearrangement joins TRBV7-2 to TRBJ1-2, with a weak D call TRBD1 (5 bases). V shed 0 bases and J shed 1 base, with 9 bases lying between them. The CDR3 spans 15 residues. CDR1 is SGHTA and CDR2 is FQGNSA in the germline V gene. The CDR3, as DNA: TGTGCCAGCAGCTTAGCGCGGGGCAGTAACTATGGCTACACCTTC. Protein product: CASSLARGSNYGYTF.

The chain carries TRBV9 and TRBJ1-3, with a weak D call TRBD1 (5 bases). The CDR3 totals 15 residues. Germline-derived CDR1 and CDR2 are SGDLS and YYNGEE. The ends were cut back, 0 bases at V and 4 bases at J, with 11 bases in the middle. CDR3 DNA sequence: TGTGCCAGCAGCGTAGGGGGGTCAAGCGGAAACACCATATATTTT. Its protein is CASSVGGSSGNTIYF.

The rearrangement uses TRBV9 and TRBJ2-2, with 8 bases fitting TRBD2. CDR1 and CDR2 from the germline V gene are SGDLS and YYNGEE. This CDR3 has 17 residues. The V segment lost 4 bases and the J segment 4 bases; nucleotides outside the gene matches: 12. The CDR3 bases are TGTGCCAGCAGCTTCTCCGGCGGGAGGAGTAGCACCGGGGAGCTGTTTTTT. This codes for CASSFSGGRSSTGELFF.

This rearrangement joins TRBV24-1 to TRBJ2-1; D gene unclear. CDR1 KGHDR and CDR2 SFDVKD come from the germline V gene. Trimming pared 1 base from V and 2 bases from J, leaving 8 bases between. This CDR3 is 15 amino acids long. The CDR3 protein is CATSDFSPPYNEQFF. CDR3 DNA sequence: TGTGCCACCAGTGATTTTAGCCCTCCCTACAATGAGCAGTTCTTC.

The chain has TRBV19 and TRBJ1-5; D is possibly TRBD1 (5 bases). The CDR3 is 16 residues long. In germline, CDR1 is LNHDA, CDR2 SQIVND (reference sequence). Trimming pared 3 bases from V and 3 bases from J, leaving 15 bases between. The CDR3 nucleotides are TGTGCCAGTAGTATCTTGTCAGGGAAGACCAATCAGCCCCAGCATTTT. Translation gives CASSILSGKTNQPQHF.

This chain connects TRBV11-2 to TRBJ1-2, with 7 bases identical to TRBD1. Germline lookup yields CDR1 SGHAT and CDR2 FQNNGV. Losses at the gene ends were 4 bases for V and 4 bases for J; bases not matched to a gene: 6. The length of the CDR3 is 14 residues. CDR3 in amino acids: CASSSTGSLYGYTF. The CDR3 DNA is TGTGCCAGCAGCTCGACAGGGTCCCTCTATGGCTACACCTTC.

This sequence joins TRBV27 and TRBJ2-7; 11 bases fit TRBD2. Germline-derived CDR1 and CDR2 are MNHEY and SMNVEV (reference sequence). The junction had 16 bases not matched to a gene; V was cut back by 6 bases and J by 9 bases. The CDR3 consists of 16 residues. The CDR3 DNA reads TGTGCCAGCAGCACCCGAGGGACTAGCGGAATGAATTGGCAGTACTTC. This translates into CASSTRGTSGMNWQYF.

The V gene is TRBV10-2, the J gene TRBJ2-1, with D perhaps being TRBD1 or TRBD2 (5 bases each). V was clipped by 8 bases and J by 9 bases, with 14 bases between them. The germline gives CDR1 WSHSY, CDR2 SAAADI. The CDR3 has 12 amino acids. CDR3 in amino acids: CASLGAGGEQFF. In nucleotides, the CDR3 is TGCGCCAGCCTTGGAGCTGGGGGTGAGCAGTTCTTC.

This clone appeared once. This sequence joins TRBV29-1 and TRBJ2-1, with 8 bases matching TRBD2. Germline lookup yields CDR1 SQVTM and CDR2 ANQGSEA. V dropped 8 bases and J dropped 4; count of bases not matched to a gene: 10. The CDR3 length is 14 residues. The CDR3 is CSTKGAGVYNEQFF. CDR3 nucleotide sequence: TGCAGCACCAAGGGAGCGGGAGTTTACAATGAGCAGTTCTTC.

The chain carries TRBV4-1 and TRBJ1-2, with unresolved D. Deletions cut 3 bases from V and 7 bases from J, with 9 bases between. This CDR3 contains 12 residues. Germline V gene sequence: CDR1 MGHRA, CDR2 YSYEKL. This CDR3 is CASSQGSGGYTF. The CDR3 DNA reads TGCGCCAGCAGCCAGGGAAGCGGTGGCTACACCTTC.

The genes are TRBV10-3 and TRBJ1-6; no firm D call. V lost 6 bases and J lost 8, with 11 bases in between. The V gene's germline CDR1 is ENHRY and CDR2 SYGVKD. This CDR3 has 13 residues. CDR3 region: CAIRAPMDSPLHF. Written as DNA, the CDR3 is TGTGCCATCAGGGCTCCTATGGATTCACCCCTCCACTTT.

V and J are TRBV19 and TRBJ1-5, with 8 bases matching TRBD1. This CDR3 region has 16 residues. CDR1 is LNHDA, CDR2 SQIVND, per germline (reference sequence). V dropped 7 bases and J dropped 2; count of bases not matched to a gene: 10. The CDR3 loop is CASISNAGQGNQPQHF. CDR3 in DNA: TGTGCCAGTATCTCGAACGCGGGACAGGGCAATCAGCCCCAGCATTTT.